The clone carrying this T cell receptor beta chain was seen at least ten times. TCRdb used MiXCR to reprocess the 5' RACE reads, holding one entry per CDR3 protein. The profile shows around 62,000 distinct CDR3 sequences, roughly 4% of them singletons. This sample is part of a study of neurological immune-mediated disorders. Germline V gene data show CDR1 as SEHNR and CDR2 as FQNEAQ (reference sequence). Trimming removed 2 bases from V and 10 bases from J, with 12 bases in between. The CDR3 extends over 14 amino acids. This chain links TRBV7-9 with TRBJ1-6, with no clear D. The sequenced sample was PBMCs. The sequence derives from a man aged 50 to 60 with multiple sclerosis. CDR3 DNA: TGTGCCAGCAGCTTACTCTCGGGGAGCTCACCCCTCCACTTT. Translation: CASSLLSGSSPLHF.